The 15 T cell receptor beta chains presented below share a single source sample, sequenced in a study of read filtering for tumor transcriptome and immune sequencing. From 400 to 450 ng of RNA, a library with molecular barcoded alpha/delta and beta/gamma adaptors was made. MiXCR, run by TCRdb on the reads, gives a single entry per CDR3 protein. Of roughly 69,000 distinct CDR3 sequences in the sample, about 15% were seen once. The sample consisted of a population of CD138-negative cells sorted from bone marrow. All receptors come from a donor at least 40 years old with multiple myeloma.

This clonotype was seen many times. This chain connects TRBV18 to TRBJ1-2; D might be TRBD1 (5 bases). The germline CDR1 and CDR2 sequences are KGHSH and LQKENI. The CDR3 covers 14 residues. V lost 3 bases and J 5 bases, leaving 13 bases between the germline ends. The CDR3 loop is CASSPVGQLYGYTF. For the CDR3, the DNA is TGTGCCAGCTCACCCGTAGGACAACTATATGGCTACACCTTC.

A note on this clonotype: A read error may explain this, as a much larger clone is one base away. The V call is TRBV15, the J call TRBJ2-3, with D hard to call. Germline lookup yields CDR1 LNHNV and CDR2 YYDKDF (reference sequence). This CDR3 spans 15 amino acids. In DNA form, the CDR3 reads TGTGCCACCGGCAGACCGGATGGTCCCACAGATACGCAGTATTTT. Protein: CATGRPDGPTDTQYF. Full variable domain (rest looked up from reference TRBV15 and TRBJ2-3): DAMVIQNPRYQVTQFGKPVTLSCSQTLNHNVMYWYQQKSSQAPKLLFHYYDKDFNNEADTPDNFQSRRPNTSFCFLDIRSPGLGDTAMYLCATGRPDGPTDTQYFGPGTRLTVL.

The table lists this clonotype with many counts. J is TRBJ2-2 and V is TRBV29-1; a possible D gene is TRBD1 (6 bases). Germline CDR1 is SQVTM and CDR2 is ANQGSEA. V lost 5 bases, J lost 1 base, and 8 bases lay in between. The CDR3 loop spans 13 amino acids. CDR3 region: CSVTGQNTGELFF. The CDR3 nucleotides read TGCAGCGTTACGGGACAGAACACCGGGGAGCTGTTTTTT.

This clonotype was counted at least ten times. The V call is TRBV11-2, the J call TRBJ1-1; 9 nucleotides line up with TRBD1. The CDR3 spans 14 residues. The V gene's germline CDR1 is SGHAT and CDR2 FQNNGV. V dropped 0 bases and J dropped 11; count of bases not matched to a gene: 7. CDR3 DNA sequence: TGTGCCAGCAGCTTAGAAGCCGGGACAGGGAGGGCTTTCTTT. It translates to CASSLEAGTGRAFF.

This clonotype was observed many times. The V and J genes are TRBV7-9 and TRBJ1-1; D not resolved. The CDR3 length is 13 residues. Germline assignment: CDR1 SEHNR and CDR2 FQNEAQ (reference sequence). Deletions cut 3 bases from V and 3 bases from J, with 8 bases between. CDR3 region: CASSFYGYTEAFF. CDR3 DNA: TGTGCCAGCAGCTTTTATGGATACACTGAAGCTTTCTTT.

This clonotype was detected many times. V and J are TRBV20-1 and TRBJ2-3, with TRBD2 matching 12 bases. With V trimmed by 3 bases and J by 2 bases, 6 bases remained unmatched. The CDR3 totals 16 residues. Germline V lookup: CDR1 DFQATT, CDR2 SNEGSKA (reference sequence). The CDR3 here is CSARGASGRATDTQYF. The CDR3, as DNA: TGCAGTGCTAGGGGGGCTAGCGGGAGGGCCACAGATACGCAGTATTTT.

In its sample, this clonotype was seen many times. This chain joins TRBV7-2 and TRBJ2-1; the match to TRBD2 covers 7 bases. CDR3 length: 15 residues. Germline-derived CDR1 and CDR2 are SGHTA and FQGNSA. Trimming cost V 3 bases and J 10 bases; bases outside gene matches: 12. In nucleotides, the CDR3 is TGTGCCAGCAGCTTTGGGTGGACTAGTCCTCGAGAGCAGTTCTTC. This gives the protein CASSFGWTSPREQFF.

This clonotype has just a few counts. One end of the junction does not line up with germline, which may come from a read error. The CDR3 here is CASSGASVTTDTLYF. The CDR3 nucleotides read TGTGCCAGCAGCGGGGCCAGTGTGACCACAGATACGCTGTATTTT. The chain couples TRBV9 to TRBJ2-3, with no clear D. Germline values: CDR1 SGDLS, CDR2 YYNGEE. The CDR3 extends over 15 amino acids.

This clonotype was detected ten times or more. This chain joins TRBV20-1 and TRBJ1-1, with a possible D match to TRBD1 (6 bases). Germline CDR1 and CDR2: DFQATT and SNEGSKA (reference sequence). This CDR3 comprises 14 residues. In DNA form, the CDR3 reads TGCATGCATTTCGGGGGCCCTATGAACACTGAAGCTTTCTTT. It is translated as CMHFGGPMNTEAFF.

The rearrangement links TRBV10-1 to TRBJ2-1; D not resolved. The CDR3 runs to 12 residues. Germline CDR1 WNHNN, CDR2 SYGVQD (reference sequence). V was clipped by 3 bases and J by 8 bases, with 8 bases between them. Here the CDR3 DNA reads TGCGCCAGCAGTGACTCGTTCTATGAGCAGTTCTTC. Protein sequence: CASSDSFYEQFF.

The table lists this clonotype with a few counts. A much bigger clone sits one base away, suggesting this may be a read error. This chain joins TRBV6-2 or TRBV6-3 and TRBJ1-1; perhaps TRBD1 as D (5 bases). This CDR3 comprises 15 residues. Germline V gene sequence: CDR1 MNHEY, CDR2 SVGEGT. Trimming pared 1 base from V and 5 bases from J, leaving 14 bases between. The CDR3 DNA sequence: TGTGCCAGCAGTTACTTGGCAGGGTCTTTGACTGAAGCTTTCTTT. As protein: CASSYLAGSLTEAFF.

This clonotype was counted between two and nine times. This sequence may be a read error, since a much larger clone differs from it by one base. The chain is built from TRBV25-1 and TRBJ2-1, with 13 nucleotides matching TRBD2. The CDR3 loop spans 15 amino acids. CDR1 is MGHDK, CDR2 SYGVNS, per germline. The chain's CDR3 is CASRRTSGSYNEQLF. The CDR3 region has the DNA TGTGCCAGCAGAAGGACTAGCGGGAGCTACAATGAGCAGCTCTTC.

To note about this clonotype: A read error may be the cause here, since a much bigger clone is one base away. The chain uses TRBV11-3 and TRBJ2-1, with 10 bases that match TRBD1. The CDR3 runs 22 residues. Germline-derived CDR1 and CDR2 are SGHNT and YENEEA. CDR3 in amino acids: CASSSLLRGTGDSYSPYNEQLF. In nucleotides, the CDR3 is TGTGCCAGCAGCTCCCTCCTTCGAGGGACAGGGGACTCCTATAGCCCTTACAATGAGCAGCTCTTC.

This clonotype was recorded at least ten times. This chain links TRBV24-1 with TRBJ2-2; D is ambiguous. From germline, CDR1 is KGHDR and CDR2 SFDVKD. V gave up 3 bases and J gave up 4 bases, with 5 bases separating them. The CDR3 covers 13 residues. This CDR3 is CATSDPVTGELFF. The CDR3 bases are TGTGCCACCAGTGATCCCGTCACCGGGGAGCTGTTTTTT.

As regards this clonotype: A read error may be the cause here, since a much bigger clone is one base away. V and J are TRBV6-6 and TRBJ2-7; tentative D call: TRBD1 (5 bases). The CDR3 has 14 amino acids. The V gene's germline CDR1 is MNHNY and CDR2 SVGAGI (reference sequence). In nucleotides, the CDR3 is TGTGTCAGCAGTTCCCGACAGTTTGACGACGAGCAGTACTTC. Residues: CVSSSRQFDDEQYF.